The source of this T cell receptor beta chain is a study of T cell repertoires and HLA-DP antigens. Using immunoSEQ multiplex PCR, the repertoire was profiled, and TCRdb retains in-frame clones only, with some absent. This repertoire shows about 110,000 clones, around 93% found once; its top ten account for 0.27%. This CDR3 has 14 residues. Germline CDR1 SGHTA, CDR2 FQGTGA. V lost 5 bases and J 8 bases, leaving 16 bases between the germline ends. This clone was counted once. Its target is not known. The receptor was isolated from a woman under 30 in good health and CMV-seronegative. This chain uses TRBV7-3 with TRBJ2-1, with TRBD1 as a possible D gene (5 bases). The sequenced sample consisted of CD4+ T cells from PBMCs. CDR3 sequence reads: CASSPPGLVDEQFF. CDR3 bases: TGTGCCAGCAGCCCGCCAGGGCTAGTCGATGAGCAGTTCTTC.